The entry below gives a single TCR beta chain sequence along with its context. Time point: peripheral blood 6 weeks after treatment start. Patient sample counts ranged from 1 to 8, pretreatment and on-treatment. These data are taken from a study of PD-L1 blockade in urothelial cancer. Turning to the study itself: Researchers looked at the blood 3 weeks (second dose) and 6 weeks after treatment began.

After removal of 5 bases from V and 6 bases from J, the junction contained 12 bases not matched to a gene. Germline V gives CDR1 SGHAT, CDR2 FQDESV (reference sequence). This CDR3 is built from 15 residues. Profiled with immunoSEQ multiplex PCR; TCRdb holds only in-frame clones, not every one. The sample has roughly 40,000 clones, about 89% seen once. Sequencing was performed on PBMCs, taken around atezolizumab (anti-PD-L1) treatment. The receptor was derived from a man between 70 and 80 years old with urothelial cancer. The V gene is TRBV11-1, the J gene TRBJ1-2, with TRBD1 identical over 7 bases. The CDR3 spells CASSPRQGFPDGYTF. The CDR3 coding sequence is TGTGCCAGCAGCCCCCGACAGGGTTTCCCGGATGGCTACACCTTC.